This passage covers 27 T cell receptor beta chains from one sample sequenced in a study of blood T cells in healthy people across ages. Using a J-beta primer mix together with a sample-barcoded 5' primer, a second PCR was run for roughly 6 to 11 cycles. TCRdb passed the 5' RACE reads through MiXCR, listing each CDR3 protein once. The table shows approximately 760,000 distinct CDR3 sequences, with around 25% occurring only once. This same sample was also taken into another study, of T cells of mothers and their children.

Sequenced input: blood. These receptors all stem from a boy aged 10-17 years in good health.

This chain joins TRBV4-3 and TRBJ2-7, with 7 bases lining up with TRBD2. There are 15 residues in the CDR3. Germline CDR1 LGHNA, CDR2 YSLEER. With V trimmed by 6 bases and J by 3 bases, 11 bases remained unmatched. CDR3 sequence (DNA): TGCGCCAGCAGTCCCTACAGCGGGATAAACTACGAGCAGTACTTC. This translates into CASSPYSGINYEQYF.

This clonotype was seen more than once but under ten times. The CDR3 DNA sequence: TGTGCCAGCAGCTTAGATTCTCTCCTCGGCACCTTC. Amino acid sequence: CASSLDSLLGTF. The gene calls are TRBV7-2 and TRBJ1-2, with D unclear. This CDR3 contains 12 residues. Trimming stripped 1 base from V and 13 bases from J, with 13 bases between. The germline V gene has CDR1 SGHTA and CDR2 FQGNSA.

CDR3 nucleotide sequence: TGTGCCAGCAGCTTAGACCTTCTTCGACAACCTGACTATGGCTACACCTTC. It translates to CASSLDLLRQPDYGYTF. The chain employs TRBV7-9 and TRBJ1-2; no reliable D call. Germline loops: CDR1 SEHNR, CDR2 FQNEAQ (reference sequence). There are 17 residues in the CDR3. V was shortened by 1 base and J by 3 bases, with 18 bases between the two germline ends. Full variable domain (outside the CDR3, taken from reference TRBV7-9 and TRBJ1-2): DTGVSQNPRHKITKRGQNVTFRCDPISEHNRLYWYRQTLGQGPEFLTYFQNEAQLEKSRLLSDRFSAERPKGSFSTLEIQRTEQGDSAMYLCASSLDLLRQPDYGYTFGSGTRLTVV.

The chain links TRBV7-3 to TRBJ1-2; 9 nucleotides align to TRBD1. V lost 5 bases to trimming and J lost 6 bases; unmatched junction nucleotides: 13. The CDR3 sequence is 16 residues long. Germline V gene data show CDR1 as SGHTA and CDR2 as FQGTGA. Here the CDR3 reads CASSATKDRGRDGYTF. CDR3 nucleotides: TGTGCCAGCAGCGCCACGAAGGACAGGGGAAGAGATGGCTACACCTTC. Together with reference TRBV7-3 and TRBJ1-2, the CDR3 gives the full variable domain: GAGVSQTPSNKVTEKGKYVELRCDPISGHTALYWYRQSLGQGPEFLIYFQGTGAADDSGLPNDRFFAVRPEGSVSTLKIQRTERGDSAVYLCASSATKDRGRDGYTFGSGTRLTVV.

There are a few counts of this clonotype. V and J are TRBV2 and TRBJ2-2, with D uncertain. V lost 7 bases to trimming and J lost 0 bases, with 12 bases between them. Germline CDR1 and CDR2: SNHLY and FYNNEI. CDR3 length equals 15 residues. CDR3 sequence: CASMVRAANTGELFF. CDR3 DNA: TGTGCCAGCATGGTTAGGGCCGCGAACACCGGGGAGCTGTTTTTT.

This clonotype was seen only a few times. The chain couples TRBV5-1 to TRBJ2-5; 8 bases line up with TRBD1. The junction had 4 bases not matched to a gene; V was cut back by 4 bases and J by 5 bases. This CDR3 has 13 residues. Germline V gives CDR1 SGHRS, CDR2 YFSETQ. The CDR3 nucleotides read TGCGCCAGCAGCCCAGGGGGCTTTGAGACCCAGTACTTC. It codes for CASSPGGFETQYF.

CDR3 loop: CSVDPLLGGNTEAFF. DNA for the CDR3: TGCAGCGTTGACCCTCTGTTGGGGGGGAACACTGAAGCTTTCTTT. The chain carries TRBV29-1 and TRBJ1-1; the D gene is possibly TRBD1 (5 bases). V lost 3 bases to trimming and J lost 1 base, with 15 bases between them. The germline V gene has CDR1 SQVTM and CDR2 ANQGSEA. The CDR3 runs to 15 residues.

This clonotype was observed many times. The genes are TRBV27 and TRBJ2-7; no clear D gene. Trimming left V 3 bases short and J 5 bases short, with 5 bases between. The CDR3 spans 11 residues. The germline gives CDR1 MNHEY, CDR2 SMNVEV (reference sequence). The DNA of the CDR3 is TGTGCCAGCAGTTTTGGGAACGAGCAGTACTTC. Its translation: CASSFGNEQYF.

This clonotype was counted only a few times. This chain uses TRBV3-1 with TRBJ2-1; 7 nucleotides agree with TRBD1. The CDR3 spans 15 residues. From germline, CDR1 is LGHDT and CDR2 YNNKEL (reference sequence). The junction had 7 bases not matched to a gene; V was cut back by 4 bases and J by 4 bases. DNA of the CDR3: TGTGCCAGCAGCCCAGGGACAGTGGAATACAATGAGCAGTTCTTC. Translation: CASSPGTVEYNEQFF.

The chain links TRBV5-1 to TRBJ2-3; D is unresolved. CDR1 SGHRS and CDR2 YFSETQ come from the germline V gene. The CDR3 loop spans 14 amino acids. Trimming cost V 2 bases and J 1 base, with 8 bases left between them. This chain's CDR3 is CASSFQPGTDTQYF. CDR3 in DNA: TGCGCCAGCAGCTTCCAGCCTGGCACAGATACGCAGTATTTT.

There are many counts of this clonotype. The J gene is TRBJ2-5, the V gene TRBV2, with no clear D. The DNA end favors TRBJ2-7, so the J call may be wrong. The V gene's germline CDR1 is SNHLY and CDR2 FYNNEI. This CDR3 has 14 amino acids. CDR3 amino acids: CASSVAYDVREQYF. The CDR3 region has the DNA TGTGCCTCCTCCGTCGCATATGATGTGCGCGAGCAGTACTTC.

This clonotype appeared a few times. The J gene is TRBJ2-5, the V gene TRBV12-3 or TRBV12-4; TRBD2 matches at 7 bases. The last part of the DNA fits TRBJ2-7 better; the J call may be wrong. The CDR3 totals 13 residues. CDR3 region: CASSLPSGHEQYF. The CDR3 coding sequence is TGTGCCAGCAGTTTACCTAGCGGCCACGAGCAGTACTTC.

This chain uses TRBV4-2 with TRBJ2-1, with 9 positions matching TRBD2. In germline, CDR1 is LGHNA, CDR2 YNFKEQ. The CDR3 loop spans 17 amino acids. J was trimmed by 2 bases and V by 0 bases; bases with no gene match: 5. CDR3 protein: CASSQDPSGGTYNEQFF. CDR3 DNA sequence: TGTGCCAGCAGCCAAGATCCGAGCGGGGGGACCTACAATGAGCAGTTCTTC.

V is TRBV9 and J is TRBJ2-5, with TRBD1 matching over 7 bases. Germline trimming cut 1 base from V and 5 bases from J; bases unmatched to any gene: 8. The CDR3 is 15 amino acids. In germline, CDR1 is SGDLS, CDR2 YYNGEE. CDR3 in amino acids: CASSVRQGDRETQYF. Written as DNA, the CDR3 is TGTGCCAGCAGCGTACGTCAGGGGGATAGGGAGACCCAGTACTTC.

This chain connects TRBV9 to TRBJ1-1; maybe TRBD1 (5 bases). The ends were cut back, 0 bases at V and 3 bases at J, with 6 bases in the middle. The CDR3 spans 13 residues. CDR1 SGDLS and CDR2 YYNGEE come from the germline V gene. The CDR3 reads CASSVAQDTEAFF. In DNA form, the CDR3 reads TGTGCCAGCAGCGTAGCACAGGACACTGAAGCTTTCTTT.

As concerns this clonotype: The conserved phenylalanine or tryptophan is not found at the CDR3 terminus, so this likely reflects a read error. V usage is TRBV7-2 and J usage is TRBJ2-5; D is unclear. The end of the DNA fits TRBJ2-1 better, so the J call may be wrong. The CDR3 length is 13 residues. CDR1 and CDR2 (germline): SGHTA, FQGNSA. The CDR3 region is CASSFVGPDEQFS. DNA for the CDR3: TGTGCCAGCAGCTTCGTCGGTCCTGATGAGCAGTTCTCC.

The chain carries TRBV6-5 and TRBJ1-4; D call uncertain. The CDR3 runs to 13 residues. Germline loops: CDR1 MNHEY, CDR2 SVGAGI. Trimming cost V 5 bases and J 8 bases, with 12 bases left between them. The CDR3 here is CASSKSEFEKLFF. Written as DNA, the CDR3 is TGTGCCAGCAGTAAGAGTGAATTCGAAAAACTGTTTTTT.

J is TRBJ2-7 and V is TRBV6-2 or TRBV6-3; no reliable D call. This CDR3 spans 11 amino acids. From germline, CDR1 is MNHEY and CDR2 SVGEGT. Trimming cost V 8 bases and J 6 bases, with 11 bases left between them. The CDR3 region has the DNA TGTGCCAGCGCCCGCTGGGGCGAGCAGTACTTC. It is translated as CASARWGEQYF.

The gene calls are TRBV3-1 and TRBJ2-6; D remains ambiguous. The CDR3 sequence is 14 residues long. Germline lookup yields CDR1 LGHDT and CDR2 YNNKEL (reference sequence). V dropped 4 bases and J dropped 3 bases, with 7 bases sitting between them. The CDR3: CASSLKSGANVLTF. The CDR3 DNA reads TGTGCCAGCAGCCTCAAGAGTGGGGCCAACGTCCTGACTTTC.

V usage is TRBV28 and J usage is TRBJ1-6, with 8 bases lining up with TRBD1. CDR3 size: 15 residues. Germline CDR1 MDHEN, CDR2 SYDVKM. Trimming at V came to 4 bases and at J to 7 bases, leaving 6 bases not matched to a gene. This CDR3 reads CASSSYTGGNSPLHF. DNA of the CDR3: TGTGCCAGCAGTTCATATACAGGGGGAAATTCACCCCTCCACTTT.

The chain carries TRBV9 and TRBJ1-2; a possible D gene is TRBD1 (5 bases). The CDR3 is made up of 14 amino acids. Trimming shortened V by 0 bases and J by 8 bases, and 14 bases separated the two germline ends. CDR1 and CDR2 from the germline V gene are SGDLS and YYNGEE. CDR3 sequence: CASSVGVGRTGYTF. The CDR3 DNA is TGTGCCAGCAGCGTAGGGGTGGGGCGTACCGGCTACACCTTC.

This clonotype was seen a handful of times. This sequence joins TRBV20-1 and TRBJ1-5; 8 bases are shared with TRBD1. CDR3 length: 15 amino acids. Germline V gene data show CDR1 as DFQATT and CDR2 as SNEGSKA (reference sequence). The V segment lost 0 bases and the J segment 5 bases; nucleotides outside the gene matches: 6. CDR3 DNA: TGCAGTGCTAGAGAATCAGGGGGCTGGGATCAGCCCCAGCATTTT. Translating it yields CSARESGGWDQPQHF.

The chain couples TRBV29-1 to TRBJ2-5, with 9 nucleotides matching TRBD2. This CDR3 is built from 14 residues. Trimming at V came to 5 bases and at J to 5 bases, leaving 9 bases not matched to a gene. Per the germline V gene, CDR1 is SQVTM and CDR2 is ANQGSEA. The DNA of the CDR3 is TGCAGCGTTACTACCTGGCGGGGGGGGGAGACCCAGTACTTC. Its translation: CSVTTWRGGETQYF.

In this sample, this clonotype turned up a few times. The V gene is TRBV29-1, the J gene TRBJ2-5; D is unresolved. The CDR3 is made up of 14 amino acids. Germline V lookup: CDR1 SQVTM, CDR2 ANQGSEA. V lost 4 bases and J lost 4, with 16 bases in between. In DNA form, the CDR3 reads TGCAGCGTTGGTCTCCTAGTATCTTCAGAGACCCAGTACTTC. This sequence encodes CSVGLLVSSETQYF.

The rearrangement links TRBV10-3 to TRBJ2-5; perhaps TRBD1 as D (6 bases). The CDR3 runs to 14 residues. Germline loops: CDR1 ENHRY, CDR2 SYGVKD. Trimming removed 4 bases at V and 2 bases at J, with 11 bases between. The CDR3 bases are TGTGCCATCAGTGGCCGGACAGAACAAGAGACCCAGTACTTC. Its translation: CAISGRTEQETQYF.

The chain uses TRBV3-1 and TRBJ2-5; possible D gene TRBD1, 5 bases. The ends were cut back, 4 bases at V and 11 bases at J, with 20 bases in the middle. Germline values: CDR1 LGHDT, CDR2 YNNKEL (reference sequence). This CDR3 comprises 14 residues. The CDR3 nucleotides read TGTGCCAGCAGCCGCCAATCGGCGACAGATGAGCAGTACTTC. Translated: CASSRQSATDEQYF.

This sequence joins TRBV10-3 and TRBJ2-3; tentatively, D is TRBD2 (5 bases). V was cut by 7 bases and J by 1 base, with 15 bases left in between. Germline CDR1 and CDR2: ENHRY and SYGVKD. The CDR3 has 15 residues. CDR3 residues: CAINPAEVGTDTQYF. CDR3 DNA: TGTGCCATCAACCCAGCGGAGGTTGGCACAGATACGCAGTATTTT.